This T cell receptor beta chain emerged from a study of shared clonotypes between healthy human individuals. Overall study context: Plates per donor: three CD4 naive, three CD4 memory, two CD8 naive, one CD8 memory. Whole-study findings and limits: The authors expected sequencing depth to affect clonotype sharing among donors.

Donors included only healthy HIV-negative adults lacking recent acute infections or vaccinations. On this clone: The antigen is undetermined.

The authors distributed each subset's genomic DNA evenly over several immunoSEQ plates. Clones were read by immunoSEQ multiplex PCR, and TCRdb kept only the in-frame ones, dropping some. The profile shows 1.4 million or so clones, less than 99% of them singletons. The CDR3 runs 16 residues. V lost 5 bases and J lost 0, with 14 bases in between. The germline V gene encodes CDR1 SGHVS and CDR2 FQNEAQ. The chain employs TRBV7-8 and TRBJ1-3, with D unresolved. The sequenced material came from naive CD4+ T cells sorted from blood. Documented subset: CD45RA+ positively selected. The source of this sequence is a man aged 30-40 years in good health. DNA for the CDR3: TGTGCCAGCAGCAAGGGAAACAGTCGCTCTGGAAACACCATATATTTT. Translation gives CASSKGNSRSGNTIYF.